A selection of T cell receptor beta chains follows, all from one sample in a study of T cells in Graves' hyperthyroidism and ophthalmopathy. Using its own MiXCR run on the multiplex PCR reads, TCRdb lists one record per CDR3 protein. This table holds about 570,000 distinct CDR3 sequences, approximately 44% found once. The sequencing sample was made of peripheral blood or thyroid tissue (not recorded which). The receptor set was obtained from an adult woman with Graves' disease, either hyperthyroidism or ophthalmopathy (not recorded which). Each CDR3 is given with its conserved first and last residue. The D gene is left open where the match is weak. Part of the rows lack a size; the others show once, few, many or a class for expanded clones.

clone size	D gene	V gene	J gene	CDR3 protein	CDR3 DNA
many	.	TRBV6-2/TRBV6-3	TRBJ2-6	CASSYRSRVYSSAPGANVLTF	TGTGCCAGCAGTTACCGGTCTCGGGTTTATTCGTCAGCGCCTGGGGCCAACGTCCTGACTTTC
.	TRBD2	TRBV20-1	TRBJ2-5	CSAAGGSGETQYF	TGCAGTGCAGCGGGAGGATCTGGAGAGACCCAGTACTTC
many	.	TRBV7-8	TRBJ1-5	CASSLASGGQPQHF	TGTGCCAGCAGCTTAGCGTCGGGGGGCCAGCCCCAGCATTTT
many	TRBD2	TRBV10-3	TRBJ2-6	CAIRSSGGDSGANVLTF	TGTGCCATCCGGAGCTCGGGAGGGGACTCTGGGGCCAACGTCCTGACTTTC
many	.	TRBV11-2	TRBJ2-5	CASSKGLETQYF	TGTGCCAGCAGCAAAGGTTTAGAGACCCAGTACTTC
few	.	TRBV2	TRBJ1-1	CASREQGWGNTEAFF	TGTGCCAGCAGGGAACAGGGTTGGGGGAACACTGAAGCTTTCTTT
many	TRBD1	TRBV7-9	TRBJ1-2	CASSPRTGQNYGYTF	TGTGCCAGCAGCCCCCGGACAGGTCAGAACTATGGCTACACCTTC
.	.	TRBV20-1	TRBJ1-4	CSASYLAGGEKLFF	TGCAGTGCTAGTTACCTAGCGGGTGGGGAAAAACTGTTTTTT
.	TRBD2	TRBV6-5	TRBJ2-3	CASRRTSGRTDTQYF	TGTGCCAGCAGAAGGACTAGCGGGAGAACAGATACGCAGTATTTT
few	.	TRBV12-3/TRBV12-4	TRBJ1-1	CASSFGVPPRGSEAFF	TGTGCCAGCAGTTTTGGAGTCCCCCCCAGGGGCTCTGAAGCTTTCTTT
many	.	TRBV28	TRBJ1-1	CASRPGGSGTEAFF	TGTGCCAGCAGACCCGGGGGCAGTGGGACTGAAGCTTTCTTT
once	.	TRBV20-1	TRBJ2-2	CSARGGGARQKTGEPFF	TGCAGTGCTAGGGGAGGGGGAGCCCGTCAGAAAACCGGGGAGCCGTTTTTT
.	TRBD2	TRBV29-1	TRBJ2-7	CSAQRERSYEQYF	TGCAGTGCCCAGCGGGAACGATCCTACGAGCAGTACTTC
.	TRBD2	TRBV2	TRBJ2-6	CASSEGETLAGGGTGANVLTF	TGTGCCAGCAGTGAAGGGGAGACTCTAGCGGGAGGGGGCACCGGGGCCAACGTCCTGACTTTC
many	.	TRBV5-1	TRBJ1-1	CASSYLGGLETEAFF	TGCGCCAGCAGCTATCTAGGAGGGCTGGAGACTGAAGCTTTCTTT
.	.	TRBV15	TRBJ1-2	CATSRVPEGAGNTF	TGTGCCACCAGCAGAGTCCCCGAGGGCGCTGGAAACACCTTC
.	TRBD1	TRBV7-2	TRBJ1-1	CASSYYRGYAEAFF	TGTGCCAGCAGCTACTACAGGGGATACGCTGAAGCTTTCTTT
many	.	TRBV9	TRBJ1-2	CASSVGSLLSGYTF	TGTGCCAGCAGCGTTGGCAGCCTGCTGAGTGGCTACACCTTC
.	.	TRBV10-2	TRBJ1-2	CASNKRGTPYGYTF	TGCGCCAGCAATAAGCGGGGTACTCCCTATGGCTACACCTTC
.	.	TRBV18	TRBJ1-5	CASSPRSGVSNQPQHF	TGTGCCAGCTCACCCAGATCAGGGGTCAGCAATCAGCCCCAGCATTTT
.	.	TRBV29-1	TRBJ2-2	CSVGRGNTGELFF	TGCAGCGTTGGTCGCGGGAACACCGGGGAGCTGTTTTTT
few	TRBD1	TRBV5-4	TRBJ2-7	CASSLGDRERVYEQYF	TGTGCCAGCAGCTTGGGGGACAGGGAAAGGGTCTACGAGCAGTACTTC
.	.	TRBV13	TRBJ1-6	CASSLGGATSPLHF	TGTGCCAGCAGCTTAGGCGGGGCTACTTCACCCCTCCACTTT
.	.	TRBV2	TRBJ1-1	CASNEGNTEAFF	TGTGCCAGCAATGAGGGGAACACTGAAGCTTTCTTT
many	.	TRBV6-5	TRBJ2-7	CASSYSAGTYEQYF	TGTGCCAGCAGTTACTCGGCCGGTACCTACGAGCAGTACTTC
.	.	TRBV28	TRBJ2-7	CVTSPYAGHYEQYF	TGTGTCACCTCCCCTTACGCAGGCCACTACGAGCAGTACTTC
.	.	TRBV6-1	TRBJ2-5	CASTPGRTLETQYF	TGTGCCAGCACTCCGGGTCGGACTTTGGAGACCCAGTACTTC
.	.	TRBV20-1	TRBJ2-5	CSARPGDERETQYF	TGCAGTGCTCGACCGGGAGACGAGAGGGAGACCCAGTACTTC
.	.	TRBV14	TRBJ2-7	CASSQVTYEQYF	TGTGCCAGCAGCCAAGTCACCTACGAGCAGTACTTC
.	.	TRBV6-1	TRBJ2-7	CASSAQEAYEQYF	TGTGCCAGTAGTGCCCAGGAGGCCTACGAGCAGTACTTC
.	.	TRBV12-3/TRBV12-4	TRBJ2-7	CASPRGGYEQYF	TGTGCCAGCCCCCGGGGCGGCTACGAGCAGTACTTC
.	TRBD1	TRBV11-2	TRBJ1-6	CASSLAAGGTGKSSYNSPLHF	TGTGCCAGCAGCTTAGCCGCAGGGGGCACAGGGAAAAGCTCCTATAATTCACCCCTCCACTTT
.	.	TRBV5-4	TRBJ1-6	CASSLTASYNSPLHF	TGTGCCAGCAGCTTAACAGCCTCCTATAATTCACCCCTCCACTTT
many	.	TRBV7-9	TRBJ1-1	CASSLARGPILAFF	TGTGCCAGCAGCTTAGCCAGGGGCCCAATTTTGGCTTTCTTT
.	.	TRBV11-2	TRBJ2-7	CASSLARTFSYEQYF	TGTGCCAGCAGCTTAGCTAGGACATTTTCCTACGAGCAGTACTTC
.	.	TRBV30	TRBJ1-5	CAWSPTPNQPQHF	TGTGCCTGGTCCCCCACCCCTAATCAGCCCCAGCATTTT
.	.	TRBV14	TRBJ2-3	CASSDDSVDTQYF	TGTGCCAGCAGCGACGACAGTGTTGATACGCAGTATTTT
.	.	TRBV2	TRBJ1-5	CASRRTSGISEQPQHF	TGTGCCAGCAGGAGAACTAGCGGGATCTCCGAGCAGCCCCAGCATTTT
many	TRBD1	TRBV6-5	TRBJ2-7	CASSSTGASYEQYF	TGTGCCAGCAGTTCGACAGGGGCCTCCTACGAGCAGTACTTC
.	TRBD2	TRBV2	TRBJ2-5	CASSGVSGMGETQYF	TGTGCCAGCAGTGGGGTTAGCGGGATGGGAGAGACCCAGTACTTC
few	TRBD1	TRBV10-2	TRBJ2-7	CASRPTGTGSEQYF	TGCGCCAGCAGACCGACAGGGACGGGGTCCGAGCAGTACTTC
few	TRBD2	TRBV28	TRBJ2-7	CASRWLAGSSYEQYF	TGTGCCAGCCGTTGGTTAGCGGGTAGCTCCTACGAGCAGTACTTC
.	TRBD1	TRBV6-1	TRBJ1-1	CASGPRRQGGTEAFF	TGTGCCAGCGGGCCCCGCAGACAGGGGGGAACTGAAGCTTTCTTT
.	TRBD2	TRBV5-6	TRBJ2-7	CASGTGTSVYEQYF	TGTGCCAGCGGAACCGGGACTAGCGTCTACGAGCAGTACTTC
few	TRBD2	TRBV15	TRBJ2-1	CATSRAQRREGNEQFF	TGTGCCACCAGCAGAGCTCAGAGGCGGGAGGGCAATGAGCAGTTCTTC
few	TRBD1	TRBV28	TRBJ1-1	CASRRQGANEAFF	TGTGCCAGCAGGCGACAGGGGGCCAATGAAGCTTTCTTT
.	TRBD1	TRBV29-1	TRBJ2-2	CSAGTGGSRELFF	TGCAGCGCTGGGACAGGGGGTTCTAGGGAGCTGTTTTTT
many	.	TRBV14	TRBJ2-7	CASSQDQDTYEQYF	TGTGCCAGCAGCCAAGATCAGGATACTTACGAGCAGTACTTC